This TCR beta chain was found in a study of control samples from healthy donors and cancer patients. V gave up 5 bases and J gave up 4 bases, with 11 bases separating them. The CDR3 runs 13 residues. Sequencing used immunoSEQ multiplex PCR; TCRdb keeps in-frame clones, though not all of them. The data contain around 190,000 clones, around 94% of them singletons. Sequenced material: blood. The clonotype was recovered from a man in his thirties or forties in good health. This chain uses TRBV12-3 or TRBV12-4 with TRBJ1-2; weak D call: TRBD1 (5 bases). The CDR3 region has the DNA TGTGCCAGCAGTCCCCGGGGCCTCTATGGCTACACCTTC. It translates to CASSPRGLYGYTF.